The following is a T cell receptor (beta chain) sequence with its context. Its antigen is unknown. This entry is derived from a study of T cell responses to AZD1222 COVID-19 vaccine. Study information: Doses given second, at about 4 or about 12 weeks, were pooled. Study-level points and caveats: White British donors predominated, females outnumbered males, and clonal diversity was possibly underestimated. Of spike-specific TCRs, nearly half reportedly target regions left unmutated in variants. No repertoire was sampled before or during the peak T cell response, only after it.

Libraries were prepared by immunoSEQ multiplex PCR; TCRdb keeps only in-frame clonotypes and omits some of them. The data contain 140,000 to 150,000 clones, about nine tenths of them singletons. CDR1 is MDHEN, CDR2 SYDVKM, per germline. Trimming at V came to 4 bases and at J to 7 bases, leaving 15 bases not matched to a gene. CDR3 size: 18 residues. The J gene is TRBJ1-6, the V gene TRBV28; 8 bases are shared with TRBD1. The TCR was taken from an adult in good health. The source material was peripheral blood, sampled on day 0 of AZD1222 vaccination. CDR3 amino acids: CASSSPMDRDLRNSPLHF. CDR3 nucleotide sequence: TGTGCCAGCAGTTCCCCCATGGACAGGGACCTGCGCAATTCACCCCTCCACTTT.